The entry that follows covers one TCR gamma chain sequence. This clone is classified as large (0.1 to 1%). It has no known antigen specificity. Base-call qualities are not available, and no considerably larger clone is one nucleotide away. Thymocytes were stained with Zombie NIR viability dye plus antibodies to CD3 (UCHT1), TCRgammadelta (11F2), TCRVgamma9 (IMMU360) and TCRVdelta2 (IMMU389). Bulk TRD and TRG CDR3 repertoires were produced separately from sorted Vgamma9Vdelta2 and nonVgamma9Vdelta2 gammadelta thymocytes taken from human fetal and pediatric thymuses. Children undergoing cardiac surgery in Belgium were the source of the pediatric thymus tissue. The ages of the pediatric thymus donors in the study ranged between roughly 1 and 12 years. Thymic cell suspensions from fetal and post-natal thymuses were prepared as previously described. NonVgamma9Vdelta2 thymocytes were sorted as CD3+ gammadeltaTCR+ cells lacking the Vgamma9+Vdelta2+ phenotype. Cells were sorted on a FACS Aria III cell sorter (BD Biosciences).

The CDR3 has 13 amino acids, counting the end cysteine and phenylalanine. Left in the record is the CDR3 DNA by itself, 39 bases read in frame from the first base. The sample belongs to a study of fetal and pediatric gammadelta thymocytes (dated by TCRdb to 2022 to 2024). Regarding the research as a whole: To strengthen a single-cell study of gammadelta thymocyte development, the researchers used bulk gammadelta thymocyte repertoires that mixed previously published data with newly generated, unpublished data. Bulk TCR repertoire data were included to raise the number of subjects and reinforce the CDR3 publicity analysis. Bulk gammadelta thymocyte repertoires combined previously published data (refs 27,28) with unpublished data. In total, the bulk gammadelta thymocyte repertoire set covered approximately 10 subjects, made up of 7 pediatric thymus donors and 3 fetal thymus donors. What the study reported, not specific to this receptor: Fetal gammadelta thymocyte repertoires were previously reported to be enriched for TRDV2, TRGV8 and TRGV9 usage, low N additions and public CDR3s compared with post-natal repertoires.

TCRdb lists the instrument as Illumina MiSeq. The original methods were these. To analyze publicity, the Vgamma9Vdelta2 and nonVgamma9Vdelta2 bulk CDR3 files from each subject were merged so that every subject had one combined repertoire. Using base R and dplyr, each CDR3 amino acid sequence was checked across 9 single-cell datasets and nine to eleven bulk repertoires to give a publicity score ranging from 0 to 19. Public reads were reanalyzed in TCRdb with CATT, and rows carrying the same DNA were merged afterwards. TCRdb, not the original authors, processed these V and J calls. This sample has around 380 gamma-chain clones in its table, and approximately 4% of those were observed once. More than 10% of the sample lies in the top ten.

The source is a child who underwent cardiac surgery and was recorded as healthy. The rearranged segments are TRGV5P and TRGJ1 or TRGJ2. TRGV5P has pseudogene status. Sample: non-Vgamma9Vdelta2 gamma-delta T cells from the thymus. This sample's cell subset or site label indicates: CD3+gammadeltaTCR+ thymocytes not co-expressing Vgamma9 and Vdelta2. CDR3 reads: CATQVLNYYKKLF. The base sequence is TGTGCCACCCAGGTCTTGAATTATTATAAGAAACTCTTT.